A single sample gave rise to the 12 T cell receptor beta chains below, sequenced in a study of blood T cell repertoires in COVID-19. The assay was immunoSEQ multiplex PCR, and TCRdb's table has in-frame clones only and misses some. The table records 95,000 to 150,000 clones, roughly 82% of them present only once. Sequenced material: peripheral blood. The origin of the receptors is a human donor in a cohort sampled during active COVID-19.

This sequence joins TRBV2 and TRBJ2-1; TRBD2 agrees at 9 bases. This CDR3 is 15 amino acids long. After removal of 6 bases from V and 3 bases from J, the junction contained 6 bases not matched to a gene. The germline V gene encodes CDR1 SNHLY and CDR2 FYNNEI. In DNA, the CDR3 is TGTGCCAGCAGCCTCGCGCGGGGGGGCTACAATGAGCAGTTCTTC. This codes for CASSLARGGYNEQFF.

The CDR3 protein is CSVDVRDTQYF. The CDR3 DNA reads as TGCAGCGTTGATGTTAGAGATACGCAGTATTTT. The rearrangement uses TRBV29-1 and TRBJ2-3, with unresolved D. The V gene's germline CDR1 is SQVTM and CDR2 ANQGSEA. This CDR3 region has 11 residues. Trimming left V 3 bases short and J 5 bases short, with 6 bases between.

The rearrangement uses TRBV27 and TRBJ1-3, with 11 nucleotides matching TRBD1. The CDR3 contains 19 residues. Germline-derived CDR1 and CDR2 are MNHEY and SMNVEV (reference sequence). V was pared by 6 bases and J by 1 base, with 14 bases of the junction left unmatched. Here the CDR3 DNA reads TGTGCCAGCAGGCAAGGGAACCGGGACAGGGGGACTTCTGGAAACACCATATATTTT. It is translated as CASRQGNRDRGTSGNTIYF.

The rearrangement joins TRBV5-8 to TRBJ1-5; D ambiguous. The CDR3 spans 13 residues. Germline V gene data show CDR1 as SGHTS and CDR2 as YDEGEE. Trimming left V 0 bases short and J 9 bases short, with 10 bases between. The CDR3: CASSLAAGWPQHF. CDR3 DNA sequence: TGTGCCAGCAGCTTGGCCGCGGGATGGCCCCAGCATTTT.

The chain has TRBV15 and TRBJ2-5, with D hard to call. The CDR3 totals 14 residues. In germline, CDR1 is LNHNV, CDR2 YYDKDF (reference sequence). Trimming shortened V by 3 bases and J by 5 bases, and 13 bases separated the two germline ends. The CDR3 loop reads CATSSLRSMETQYF. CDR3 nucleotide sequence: TGTGCCACCAGCAGCCTCAGGTCTATGGAGACCCAGTACTTC.

CDR3 protein: CASRVIAEQYF. Here the CDR3 DNA reads TGTGCCAGCAGGGTGATCGCGGAGCAGTACTTC. The rearrangement links TRBV11-2 to TRBJ2-7; D not resolved. The ends were cut back, 6 bases at V and 7 bases at J, with 10 bases in the middle. The CDR3 is made up of 11 amino acids. Germline CDR1 SGHAT, CDR2 FQNNGV.

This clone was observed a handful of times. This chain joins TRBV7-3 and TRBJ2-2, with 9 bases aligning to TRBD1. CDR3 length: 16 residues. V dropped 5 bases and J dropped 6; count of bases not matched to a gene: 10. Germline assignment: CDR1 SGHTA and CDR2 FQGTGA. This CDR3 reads CASSPGGQGRSGELFF. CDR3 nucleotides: TGTGCCAGCAGCCCCGGTGGACAGGGGAGATCCGGGGAGCTGTTTTTT.

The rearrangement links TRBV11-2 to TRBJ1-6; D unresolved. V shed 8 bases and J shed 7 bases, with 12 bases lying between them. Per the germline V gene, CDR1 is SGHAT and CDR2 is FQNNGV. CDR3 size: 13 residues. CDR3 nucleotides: TGTGCCAGCTCTAGGAATAAGAATTCACCCCTCCACTTT. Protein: CASSRNKNSPLHF.

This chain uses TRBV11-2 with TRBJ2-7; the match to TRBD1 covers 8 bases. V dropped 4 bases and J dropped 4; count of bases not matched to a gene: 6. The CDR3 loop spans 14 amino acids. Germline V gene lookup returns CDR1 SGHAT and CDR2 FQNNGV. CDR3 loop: CASSSLDRVYEQYF. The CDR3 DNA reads TGTGCCAGCAGCTCCCTGGACAGGGTGTACGAGCAGTACTTC.

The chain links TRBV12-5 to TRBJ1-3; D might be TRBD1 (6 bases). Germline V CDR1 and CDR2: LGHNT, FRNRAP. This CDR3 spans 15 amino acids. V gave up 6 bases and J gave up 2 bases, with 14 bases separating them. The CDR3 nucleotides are TGTGCTAGTGGCACCGGGGGGGGGCCTGGAAACACCATATATTTT. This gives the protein CASGTGGGPGNTIYF.

CDR3 sequence reads: CASSLRQGAINNSPLHF. CDR3 nucleotides: TGTGCCAGCAGCCTGCGACAGGGGGCGATCAATAATTCACCCCTCCACTTT. The chain combines TRBV4-2 with TRBJ1-6, with 10 bases identical to TRBD1. The germline V gene encodes CDR1 LGHNA and CDR2 YNFKEQ. This CDR3 region has 17 residues. Trimming at V came to 4 bases and at J to 5 bases, leaving 8 bases not matched to a gene.

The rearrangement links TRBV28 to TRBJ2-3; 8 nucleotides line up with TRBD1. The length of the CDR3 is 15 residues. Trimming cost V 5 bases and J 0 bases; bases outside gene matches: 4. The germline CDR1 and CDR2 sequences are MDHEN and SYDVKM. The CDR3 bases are TGTGCCAGCAGTCTTGGACAGGGAAGCACAGATACGCAGTATTTT. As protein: CASSLGQGSTDTQYF.